This T cell receptor beta chain came from a study of vaccination and CD4 T cells after COVID-19. On this clonotype: No antigen is known for it.

The V and J ends lost 1 base and 4 bases respectively, with 13 bases between them. The CDR3 length is 15 residues. Germline CDR1 and CDR2: SGHTA and FQGNSA. Cultured CD4+ T-cell DNA underwent Oncomine TCR Beta short-read sequencing. TCRdb independently ran MiXCR on the PCR reads; one entry per CDR3 protein. The sample yields about 18,000 distinct CDR3 sequences, over 45% seen once. Stated treatment: approximately nine-day PBMC culture with coronavirus spike peptide pools or control peptides (ViraFEST assay). Alongside approximately 11 IU/ml IL-2 and approximately 9.3 ug/ml peptide pools, PBMCs were cultured at 1.5 million to 2.5 million per well. These CD4+ T cells came from roughly 11-day cultures by negative selection.

This TCR came from a human donor who had recovered from COVID-19. The source was CD4+ T cells from blood, cultured in vitro, collected before SARS-CoV-2 vaccination. The genes are TRBV7-2 and TRBJ1-1; D perhaps matches TRBD1 (6 bases). CDR3 in amino acids: CASSLGDTRATEAFF. CDR3 nucleotide sequence: TGTGCCAGCAGCTTAGGGGACACCCGGGCCACTGAAGCTTTCTTT.